A single sample gave rise to the 2 T cell receptor beta chains below, sequenced in a study of cytomegalovirus exposure and HLA in healthy donors. Researchers ran the PCR with 60 Vbeta and 13 Jbeta primers. Some clones are missing from TCRdb's copy, which holds only in-frame ones; the method was immunoSEQ multiplex PCR. Of more than 25,000 clones in the sample, approximately 70% were seen once. The sample taken for sequencing was PBMCs. The receptor set was obtained from a woman between 45 and 60 years old in good health and CMV-seronegative.

The chain carries TRBV19 and TRBJ2-6, with a weak D call TRBD1 (5 bases). Germline V gene sequence: CDR1 LNHDA, CDR2 SQIVND (reference sequence). The CDR3 loop spans 15 amino acids. Trimming shortened V by 9 bases and J by 0 bases, and 12 bases separated the two germline ends. The CDR3 DNA is TGTGCCAGCAGGGAAGGCACCTCTGGGGCCAACGTCCTGACTTTC. It encodes CASREGTSGANVLTF. Filled out from reference TRBV19 and TRBJ2-6, the complete variable domain reads DGGITQSPKYLFRKEGQNVTLSCEQNLNHDAMYWYRQDPGQGLRLIYYSQIVNDFQKGDIAEGYSVSREKKESFPLTVTSAQKNPTAFYLCASREGTSGANVLTFGAGSRLTVL.

This chain connects TRBV21-1 to TRBJ1-5; the table assigns TRBD1, which was not confirmed against the DNA. TRBV21-1 is a documented pseudogene. The CDR3 has 17 amino acids. CDR3 sequence (DNA): TGTGCCAGCAGCAAACCGGGACAGGATATCAACGATCAGCCCCAGCATTTT. Its translation is CASSKPGQDINDQPQHF.